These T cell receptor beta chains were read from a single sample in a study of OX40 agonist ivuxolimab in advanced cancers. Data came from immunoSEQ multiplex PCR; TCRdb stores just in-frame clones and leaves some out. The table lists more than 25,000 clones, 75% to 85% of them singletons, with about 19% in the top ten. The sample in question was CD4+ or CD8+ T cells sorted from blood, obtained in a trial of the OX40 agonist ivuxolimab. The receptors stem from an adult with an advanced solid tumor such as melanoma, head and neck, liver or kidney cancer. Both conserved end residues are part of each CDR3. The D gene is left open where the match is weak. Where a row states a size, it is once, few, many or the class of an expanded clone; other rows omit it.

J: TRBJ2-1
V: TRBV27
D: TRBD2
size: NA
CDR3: CASSPGTSNDEQFF
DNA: TGTGCCAGCAGCCCCGGGACTAGTAACGATGAGCAGTTCTTC

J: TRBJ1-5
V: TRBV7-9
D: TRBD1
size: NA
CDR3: CASSDTTGLENQPQHF
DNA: TGTGCCAGCAGCGATACGACAGGGCTCGAAAATCAGCCCCAGCATTTT

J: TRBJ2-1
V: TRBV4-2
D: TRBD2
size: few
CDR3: CASSQDDTSAYNEQFF
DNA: TGTGCCAGCAGCCAAGATGATACTAGCGCCTACAATGAGCAGTTCTTC

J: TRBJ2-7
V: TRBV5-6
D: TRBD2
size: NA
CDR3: CASAVGGSGPYEQYF
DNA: TGTGCCAGCGCGGTCGGCGGTAGCGGGCCCTACGAGCAGTACTTC

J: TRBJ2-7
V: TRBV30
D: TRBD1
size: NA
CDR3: CAWSGQGDDEQYF
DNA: TGTGCCTGGAGTGGGCAGGGGGACGACGAGCAGTACTTC

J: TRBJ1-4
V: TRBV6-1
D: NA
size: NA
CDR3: CASSEVLGVVDEKLFF
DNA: TGTGCCAGCAGTGAGGTGCTAGGGGTGGTAGACGAAAAACTGTTTTTT

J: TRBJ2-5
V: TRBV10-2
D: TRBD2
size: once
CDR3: CASSELASGMGETQYF
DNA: TGCGCCAGCAGTGAGTTGGCTAGCGGGATGGGAGAGACCCAGTACTTC

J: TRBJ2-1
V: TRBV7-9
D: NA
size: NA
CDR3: CASRWGWGTHNEQFF
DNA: TGTGCCAGCAGATGGGGATGGGGGACCCACAATGAGCAGTTCTTC

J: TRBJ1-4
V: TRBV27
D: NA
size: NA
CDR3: CASSLGGGRLFF
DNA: TGTGCCAGCAGTTTAGGGGGGGGTCGACTGTTTTTT

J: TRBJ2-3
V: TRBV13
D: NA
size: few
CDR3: CASSLGTDTQYF
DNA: TGTGCCAGCAGCTTAGGCACAGATACGCAGTATTTT

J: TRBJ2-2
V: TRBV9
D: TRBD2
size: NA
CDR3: CASSVAGLAGVTGELFF
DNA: TGTGCCAGCAGCGTAGCAGGGTTAGCGGGAGTTACCGGGGAGCTGTTTTTT

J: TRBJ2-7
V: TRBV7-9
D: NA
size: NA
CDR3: CASSLGQGEEQYF
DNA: TGTGCCAGCAGCTTAGGCCAGGGTGAAGAGCAGTACTTC

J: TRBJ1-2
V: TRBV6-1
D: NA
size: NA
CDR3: CASMSGGANYGYTF
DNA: TGTGCCAGCATGAGCGGAGGGGCTAACTATGGCTACACCTTC

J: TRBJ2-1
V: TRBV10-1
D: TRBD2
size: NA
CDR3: CASSEGRAPYNEQFF
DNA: TGCGCCAGCAGTGAAGGGAGGGCCCCCTACAATGAGCAGTTCTTC

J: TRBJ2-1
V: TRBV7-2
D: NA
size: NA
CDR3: CASSLAGNYNEQFF
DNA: TGTGCCAGCAGCTTAGCCGGGAACTACAATGAGCAGTTCTTC

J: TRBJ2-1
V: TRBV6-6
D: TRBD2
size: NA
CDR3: CAPDGGAYNEQFF
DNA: TGTGCTCCTGACGGGGGGGCCTACAATGAGCAGTTCTTC

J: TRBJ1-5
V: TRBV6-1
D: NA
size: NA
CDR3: CASSAQPNQPQHF
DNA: TGTGCCAGCAGTGCCCAACCGAATCAGCCCCAGCATTTT

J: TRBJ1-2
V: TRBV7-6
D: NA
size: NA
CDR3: CASSLALIGYTF
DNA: TGTGCCAGCAGCTTAGCGTTGATTGGCTACACCTTC

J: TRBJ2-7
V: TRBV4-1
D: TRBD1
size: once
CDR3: CASSQGGQGLYEQYF
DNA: TGCGCCAGCAGCCAAGGTGGACAGGGGTTGTACGAGCAGTACTTC

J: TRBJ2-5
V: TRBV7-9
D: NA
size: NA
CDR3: CASSSDYQETQYF
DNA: TGTGCCAGCAGCTCCGACTACCAAGAGACCCAGTACTTC

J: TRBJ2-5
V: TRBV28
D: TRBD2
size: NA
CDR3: CASSPSAAAGDFMETQYF
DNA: TGTGCCAGCAGTCCTTCGGCCGCCGCGGGAGATTTTATGGAGACCCAGTACTTC

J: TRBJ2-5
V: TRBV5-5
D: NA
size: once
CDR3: CASSLKYSVETQYF
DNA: TGTGCCAGCAGCTTGAAATATTCCGTGGAGACCCAGTACTTC

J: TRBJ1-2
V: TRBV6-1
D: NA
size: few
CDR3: CASSEEHTGTYGYTF
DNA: TGTGCCAGCAGTGAAGAGCACACAGGGACCTATGGCTACACCTTC

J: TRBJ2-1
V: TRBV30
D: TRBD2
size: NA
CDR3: CAWSSGRSYNEQFF
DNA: TGTGCCTGGAGTAGCGGGAGGTCCTACAATGAGCAGTTCTTC

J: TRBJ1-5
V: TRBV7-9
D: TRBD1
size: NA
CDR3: CASSSGTGGNQPQHF
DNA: TGTGCCAGCAGCTCCGGGACAGGCGGCAATCAGCCCCAGCATTTT

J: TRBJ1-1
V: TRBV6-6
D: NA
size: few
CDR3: CASSFPGAENTEAFF
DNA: TGTGCCAGCAGTTTTCCCGGGGCCGAGAACACTGAAGCTTTCTTT

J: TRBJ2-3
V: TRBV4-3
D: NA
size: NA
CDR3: CASSLRWGSTDTQYF
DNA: TGCGCCAGCAGCCTCAGGTGGGGAAGCACAGATACGCAGTATTTT

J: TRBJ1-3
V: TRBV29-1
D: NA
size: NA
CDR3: CSVVSGQRNTIYF
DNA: TGCAGCGTTGTATCAGGGCAAAGAAACACCATATATTTT

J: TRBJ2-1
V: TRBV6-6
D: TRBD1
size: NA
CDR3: CASSQTGGSYNEQFF
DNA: TGTGCCAGCAGTCAAACAGGGGGATCCTACAATGAGCAGTTCTTC

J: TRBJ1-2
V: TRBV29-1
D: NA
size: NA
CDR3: CSVDHLRDGYYGYTF
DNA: TGCAGCGTTGATCACCTGCGGGACGGATACTATGGCTACACCTTC

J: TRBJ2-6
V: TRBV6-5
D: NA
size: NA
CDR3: CASSRGFGANVLTF
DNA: TGTGCCAGCAGTCGTGGGTTTGGGGCCAACGTCCTGACTTTC

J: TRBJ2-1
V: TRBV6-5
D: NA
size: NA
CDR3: CASSYVSSYNEQFF
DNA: TGTGCCAGCAGTTACGTGAGCTCCTACAATGAGCAGTTCTTC

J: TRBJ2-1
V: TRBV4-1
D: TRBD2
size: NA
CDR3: CASSQSPPGLVSHEQFF
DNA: TGCGCCAGCAGCCAATCCCCTCCGGGACTAGTGTCGCATGAGCAGTTCTTC

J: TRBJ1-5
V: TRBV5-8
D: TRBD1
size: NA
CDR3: CASSLEGTVNQPQHF
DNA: TGTGCCAGCAGCTTGGAAGGGACAGTGAATCAGCCCCAGCATTTT

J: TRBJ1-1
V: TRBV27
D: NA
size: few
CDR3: CASRQGMNTEAFF
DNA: TGTGCCAGCAGGCAGGGAATGAACACTGAAGCTTTCTTT

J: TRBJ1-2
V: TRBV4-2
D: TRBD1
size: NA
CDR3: CASSHSPGQGNLYGYTF
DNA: TGTGCCAGCAGCCATTCCCCGGGACAGGGGAATCTCTATGGCTACACCTTC

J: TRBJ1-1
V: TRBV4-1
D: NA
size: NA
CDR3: CASSPGPLNTEAFF
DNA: TGCGCCAGCAGCCCGGGACCGCTGAACACTGAAGCTTTCTTT

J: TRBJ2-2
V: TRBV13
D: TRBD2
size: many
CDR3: CASSQRTSGTGELFF
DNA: TGTGCCAGCAGCCAGCGGACTAGCGGTACCGGGGAGCTGTTTTTT

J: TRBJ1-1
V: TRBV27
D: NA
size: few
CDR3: CASRPSELNTEAFF
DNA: TGTGCCAGCCGGCCTTCGGAGTTGAACACTGAAGCTTTCTTT